This TCR beta chain comes out of a study of regulatory T cells in long-lasting Graves disease. Study-wide points: Persistent Graves' disease cases displayed lower TCR diversity than newly diagnosed ones. Sample size, which was small, may have reduced accuracy.

This CDR3 has 20 amino acids. Germline CDR1 DFQATT, CDR2 SNEGSKA (reference sequence). V dropped 8 bases and J dropped 2; count of bases not matched to a gene: 25. Time point: persistent/refractory GD, antithyroid drugs over 5 years with positive TRAb. From RNA extracted from PBMCs, the TCR library was made. It was by American Thyroid Association guidelines that Graves' disease was diagnosed. Concerning this clonotype: Its antigen is currently unknown.

Relying on iRepertoire HTBI primers and Arm-PCR of CDR3 regions, the team built TCR beta libraries. As originally analysed: Gene usage covered 50 to 75 TRBV and 14 TRBJ segments. Using its own MiXCR run on the multiplex PCR reads, TCRdb lists one record per CDR3 protein. It is TCRdb's table, rather than the study itself, that gives the V and J calls and clone size. Of 600,000 to 850,000 distinct CDR3 sequences in the sample, about 32% were seen once. The chain links TRBV20-1 to TRBJ2-5, with 11 bases lining up with TRBD2. The receptor was isolated from a female donor with Graves disease. The sample here was peripheral blood mononuclear cells (PBMCs), taken when the disease was refractory, from a patient treated with antithyroid drugs. The CDR3 here is CSINPVLVGCSGRAQETQYF. Written as DNA, the CDR3 is TGCAGTATTAATCCGGTACTAGTGGGCTGTAGCGGGAGGGCTCAAGAGACCCAGTACTTC.